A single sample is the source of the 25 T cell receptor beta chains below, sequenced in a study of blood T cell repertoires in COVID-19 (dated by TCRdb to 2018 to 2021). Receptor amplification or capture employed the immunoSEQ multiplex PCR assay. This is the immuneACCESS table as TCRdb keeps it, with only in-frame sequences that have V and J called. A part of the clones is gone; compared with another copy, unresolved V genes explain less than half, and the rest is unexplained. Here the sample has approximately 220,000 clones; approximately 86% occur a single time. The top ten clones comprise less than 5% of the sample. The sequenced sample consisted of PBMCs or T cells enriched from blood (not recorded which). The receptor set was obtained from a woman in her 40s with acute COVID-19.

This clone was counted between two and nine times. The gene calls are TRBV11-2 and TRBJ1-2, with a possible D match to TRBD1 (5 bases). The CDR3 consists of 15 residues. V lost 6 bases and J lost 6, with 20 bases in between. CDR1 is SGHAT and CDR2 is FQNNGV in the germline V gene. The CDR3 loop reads CASSKLTVRVHGYTF. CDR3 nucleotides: TGTGCCAGCAGTAAGCTTACCGTCAGGGTACATGGCTACACCTTC.

CDR3 nucleotides: TGTGCCAGCTCACCAGGAGGGAGCCGCATGAACACTGAAGCTTTCTTT. It is translated as CASSPGGSRMNTEAFF. The chain has TRBV18 and TRBJ1-1; D unresolved. The germline V gene has CDR1 KGHSH and CDR2 LQKENI. The germline V and J ends were trimmed by 2 bases and 0 bases, with 13 bases remaining between them. The CDR3 consists of 16 residues.

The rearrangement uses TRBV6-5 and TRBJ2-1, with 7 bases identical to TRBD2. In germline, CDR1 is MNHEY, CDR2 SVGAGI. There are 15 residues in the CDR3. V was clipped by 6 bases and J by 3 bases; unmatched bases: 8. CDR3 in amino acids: CASRKGAGDYNEQFF. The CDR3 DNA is TGTGCCAGCAGGAAAGGGGCGGGGGACTACAATGAGCAGTTCTTC.

The CDR3 spells CASRNHRADQPQHF. In DNA, the CDR3 is TGTGCCAGCAGGAACCACAGGGCGGATCAGCCCCAGCATTTT. The chain is built from TRBV28 and TRBJ1-5, with a tentative D call TRBD1 (6 bases). This CDR3 has 14 residues. Germline V gene data show CDR1 as MDHEN and CDR2 as SYDVKM. Trimming removed 6 bases from V and 5 bases from J, with 14 bases in between.

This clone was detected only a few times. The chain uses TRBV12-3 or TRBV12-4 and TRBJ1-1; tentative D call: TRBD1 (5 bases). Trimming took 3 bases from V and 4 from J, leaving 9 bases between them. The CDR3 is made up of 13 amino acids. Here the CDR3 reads CASSFGGSTEAFF. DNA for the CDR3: TGTGCCAGCAGTTTCGGGGGGAGCACTGAAGCTTTCTTT.

The CDR3: CASSSAGGSYNEQFF. The CDR3 coding sequence is TGCGCCAGCAGCTCCGCGGGAGGGTCCTACAATGAGCAGTTCTTC. The V and J genes are TRBV5-1 and TRBJ2-1; TRBD2 matches 9 bases. This CDR3 is 15 amino acids long. The germline gives CDR1 SGHRS, CDR2 YFSETQ. The V gene end was trimmed by 3 bases and the J gene end by 1 base; junction bases not matched to a gene: 2.

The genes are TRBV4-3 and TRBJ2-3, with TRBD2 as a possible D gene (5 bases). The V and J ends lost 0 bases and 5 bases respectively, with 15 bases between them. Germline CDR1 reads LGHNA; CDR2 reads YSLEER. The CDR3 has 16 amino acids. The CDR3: CASSQESPGRGDTQYF. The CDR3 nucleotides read TGCGCCAGCAGCCAAGAAAGTCCAGGACGGGGAGATACGCAGTATTTT.

The CDR3 bases are TGTGCCACCAGCAGAGATCGCGGTACCTACGAGCAGTACTTC. Translation gives CATSRDRGTYEQYF. The chain couples TRBV15 to TRBJ2-7; D gene ambiguous. Germline assignment: CDR1 LNHNV and CDR2 YYDKDF (reference sequence). V was pared by 0 bases and J by 2 bases, with 8 bases between. There are 14 residues in the CDR3.

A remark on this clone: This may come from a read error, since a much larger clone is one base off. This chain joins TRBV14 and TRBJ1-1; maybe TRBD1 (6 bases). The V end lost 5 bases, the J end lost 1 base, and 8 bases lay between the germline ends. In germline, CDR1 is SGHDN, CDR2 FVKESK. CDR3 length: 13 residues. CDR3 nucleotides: TGTGCCAGCAGCGTAGGGGGGAACACTGAAGCTTTCTTT. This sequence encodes CASSVGGNTEAFF. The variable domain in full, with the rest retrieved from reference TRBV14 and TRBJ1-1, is EAGVTQFPSHSVIEKGQTVTLRCDPISGHDNLYWYRRVMGKEIKFLLHFVKESKQDESGMPNNRFLAERTGGTYSTLKVQPAELEDSGVYFCASSVGGNTEAFFGQGTRLTVV.

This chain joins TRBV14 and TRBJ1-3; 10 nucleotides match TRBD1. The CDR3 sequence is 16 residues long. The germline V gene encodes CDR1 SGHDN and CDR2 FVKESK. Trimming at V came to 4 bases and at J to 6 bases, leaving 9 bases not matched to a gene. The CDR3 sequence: CASSRRRDRGENTIYF. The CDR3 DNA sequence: TGTGCCAGCAGCCGGCGCCGGGACAGGGGAGAAAACACCATATATTTT.

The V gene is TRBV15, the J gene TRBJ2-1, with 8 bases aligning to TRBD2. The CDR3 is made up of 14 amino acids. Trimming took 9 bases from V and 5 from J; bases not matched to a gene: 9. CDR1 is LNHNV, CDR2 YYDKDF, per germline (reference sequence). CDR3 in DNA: TGTGCCACAAAAACTAGCGGTAAAAACAATGAGCAGTTCTTC. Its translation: CATKTSGKNNEQFF. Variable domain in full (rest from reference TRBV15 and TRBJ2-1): DAMVIQNPRYQVTQFGKPVTLSCSQTLNHNVMYWYQQKSSQAPKLLFHYYDKDFNNEADTPDNFQSRRPNTSFCFLDIRSPGLGDTAMYLCATKTSGKNNEQFFGPGTRLTVL.

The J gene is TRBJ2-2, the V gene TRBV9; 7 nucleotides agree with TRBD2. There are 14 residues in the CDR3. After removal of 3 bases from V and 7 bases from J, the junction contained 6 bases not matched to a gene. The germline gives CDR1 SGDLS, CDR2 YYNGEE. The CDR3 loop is CASSEREGGGELFF. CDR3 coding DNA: TGTGCCAGCAGCGAGAGGGAGGGTGGCGGGGAGCTGTTTTTT.

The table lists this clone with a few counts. In nucleotides, the CDR3 is TGTGCCAGCAGCCGGGGACTAGCGGGAGCAGATACGCAGTATTTT. This gives the protein CASSRGLAGADTQYF. The chain employs TRBV13 and TRBJ2-3; 14 nucleotides match TRBD2. From germline, CDR1 is PRHDT and CDR2 FYEKMQ (reference sequence). With 5 bases clipped from V and 4 bases from J, the junction kept 2 bases outside the gene matches. The CDR3 covers 15 residues.

The CDR3 loop is CASSQGLAGGREQYF. CDR3 bases: TGTGCCAGCAGCCAGGGACTAGCGGGAGGTCGCGAGCAGTACTTC. V and J are TRBV4-2 and TRBJ2-7, with 15 bases identical to TRBD2. The junction had 3 bases not matched to a gene; V was cut back by 3 bases and J by 6 bases. Germline V gives CDR1 LGHNA, CDR2 YNFKEQ. The CDR3 extends over 15 amino acids.

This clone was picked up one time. CDR3 region: CASSSGDSNTGELFF. CDR3 DNA: TGTGCCAGCAGCTCTGGGGACAGCAACACCGGGGAGCTGTTTTTT. The chain combines TRBV7-2 with TRBJ2-2, with 7 bases aligning to TRBD1. Looked up from germline, CDR1 is SGHTA and CDR2 is FQGNSA. The CDR3 is 15 residues long. J gave up 2 bases and V 4 bases, and 4 bases lay outside the gene matches. The full variable domain, in which reference TRBV7-2 and TRBJ2-2 provide the parts outside the CDR3, is GAGVSQSPSNKVTEKGKDVELRCDPISGHTALYWYRQSLGQGLEFLIYFQGNSAPDKSGLPSDRFSAERTGGSVSTLTIQRTQQEDSAVYLCASSSGDSNTGELFFGEGSRLTVL.

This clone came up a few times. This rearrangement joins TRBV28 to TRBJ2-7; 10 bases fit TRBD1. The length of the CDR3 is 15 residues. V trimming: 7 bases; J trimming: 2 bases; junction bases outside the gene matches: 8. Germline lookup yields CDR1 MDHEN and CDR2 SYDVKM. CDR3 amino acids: CASTFPGTGAYEQYF. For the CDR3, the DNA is TGTGCCAGCACTTTCCCTGGGACAGGGGCCTACGAGCAGTACTTC.

DNA of the CDR3: TGTGCCAGCAGCCAAGATGGCCCCGCGCCCCTTAGGGGCACTGAAGCTTTCTTT. Amino acids: CASSQDGPAPLRGTEAFF. The chain employs TRBV3-1 (or the pseudogene TRBV3-2) and TRBJ1-1, with a weak D call TRBD1 (5 bases). Germline V lookup: CDR1 LGHDT, CDR2 YNNKEL (reference sequence). V dropped 0 bases and J dropped 4 bases, with 21 bases sitting between them. The length of the CDR3 is 18 residues.

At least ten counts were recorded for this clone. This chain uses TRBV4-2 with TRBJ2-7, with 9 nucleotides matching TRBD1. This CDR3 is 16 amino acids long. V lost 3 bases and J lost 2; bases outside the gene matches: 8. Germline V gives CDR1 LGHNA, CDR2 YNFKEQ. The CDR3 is CASSQLGTGFPYEQYF. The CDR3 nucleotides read TGTGCCAGCAGCCAGCTCGGGACAGGGTTCCCCTACGAGCAGTACTTC.

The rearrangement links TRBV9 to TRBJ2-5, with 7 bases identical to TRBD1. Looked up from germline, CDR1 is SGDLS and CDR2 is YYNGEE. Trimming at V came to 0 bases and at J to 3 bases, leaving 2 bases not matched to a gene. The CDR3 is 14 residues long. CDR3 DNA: TGTGCCAGCAGCGTAGCAGGGGGTGAAGAGACCCAGTACTTC. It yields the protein CASSVAGGEETQYF. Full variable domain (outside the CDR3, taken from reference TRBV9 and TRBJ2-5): DSGVTQTPKHLITATGQRVTLRCSPRSGDLSVYWYQQSLDQGLQFLIQYYNGEERAKGNILERFSAQQFPDLHSELNLSSLELGDSALYFCASSVAGGEETQYFGPGTRLLVL.

The CDR3 nucleotides are TGTGCCAGCAGCGTAGCCGGGACAGGGAACCACGAGCAGTACTTC. Translating it yields CASSVAGTGNHEQYF. The rearrangement joins TRBV9 to TRBJ2-7; 9 bases are shared with TRBD1. The CDR3 has 15 residues. Unmatched junction bases numbered 6, after V lost 0 bases and J lost 5 bases. Germline assignment: CDR1 SGDLS and CDR2 YYNGEE.

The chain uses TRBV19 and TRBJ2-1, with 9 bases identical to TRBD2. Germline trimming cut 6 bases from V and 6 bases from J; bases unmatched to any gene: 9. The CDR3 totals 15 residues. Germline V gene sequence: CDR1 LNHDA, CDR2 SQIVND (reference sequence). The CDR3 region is CASSLPGGRVNEQFF. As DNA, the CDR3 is TGTGCCAGTAGCCTCCCGGGCGGGAGGGTCAATGAGCAGTTCTTC.

The CDR3 sequence: CASSFPGSTYGYTF. For the CDR3, the DNA is TGTGCCAGCAGCTTTCCAGGGTCGACCTATGGCTACACCTTC. The V call is TRBV11-2, the J call TRBJ1-2; D perhaps matches TRBD1 (5 bases). V was trimmed by 3 bases and J by 4 bases, leaving 12 bases between them. Germline values: CDR1 SGHAT, CDR2 FQNNGV. This CDR3 spans 14 amino acids.

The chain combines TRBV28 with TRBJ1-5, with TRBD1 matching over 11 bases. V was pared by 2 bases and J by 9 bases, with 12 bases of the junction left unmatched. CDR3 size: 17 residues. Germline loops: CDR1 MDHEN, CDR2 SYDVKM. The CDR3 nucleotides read TGTGCCAGCAGTTTAGGGTATGTTGGACAGGGGGCTGGGCCCCAGCATTTT. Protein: CASSLGYVGQGAGPQHF. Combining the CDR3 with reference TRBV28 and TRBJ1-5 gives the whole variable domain DVKVTQSSRYLVKRTGEKVFLECVQDMDHENMFWYRQDPGLGLRLIYFSYDVKMKEKGDIPEGYSVSREKKERFSLILESASTNQTSMYLCASSLGYVGQGAGPQHFGDGTRLSIL.

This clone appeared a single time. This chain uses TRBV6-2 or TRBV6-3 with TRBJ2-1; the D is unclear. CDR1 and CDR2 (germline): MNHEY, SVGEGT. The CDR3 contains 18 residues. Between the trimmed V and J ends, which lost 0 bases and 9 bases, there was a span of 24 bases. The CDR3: CASSYSSLSFADATEQFF. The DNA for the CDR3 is TGTGCCAGCAGTTACTCGAGTCTTTCTTTCGCGGATGCTACTGAGCAGTTCTTC.

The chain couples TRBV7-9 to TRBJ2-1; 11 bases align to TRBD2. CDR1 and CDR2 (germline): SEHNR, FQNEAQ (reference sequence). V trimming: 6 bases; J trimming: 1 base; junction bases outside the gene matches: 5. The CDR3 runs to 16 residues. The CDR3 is CASSRGTSGSYNEQFF. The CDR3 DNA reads TGTGCCAGCAGTAGGGGGACTAGCGGTTCCTACAATGAGCAGTTCTTC.